Below, 22 T cell receptor beta chains from the same sample are listed, as sequenced in a study of cytomegalovirus exposure and HLA in healthy donors. PCR was performed using 60 Vbeta and 13 Jbeta primers. Repertoires were generated with immunoSEQ multiplex PCR, while TCRdb's copy carries only in-frame clones and drops some. The sample consists of some 130,000 clones, around 80% of them appearing once. The specimen sequenced was PBMCs. These receptors all stem from a man aged 40-55 years in good health and CMV-seropositive.

The chain uses TRBV4-2 and TRBJ1-4; TRBD1 might be the D (5 bases). CDR3 size: 17 residues. Deletions cut 4 bases from V and 7 bases from J, with 22 bases between. Per germline, CDR1 LGHNA and CDR2 YNFKEQ. The CDR3 loop reads CASSPSSGGEYAEKLFF. The CDR3 nucleotides read TGTGCCAGCAGCCCCTCCTCGGGAGGGGAGTATGCTGAAAAACTGTTTTTT.

The sample holds a few counts of this clone. V is TRBV9 and J is TRBJ2-6; D remains unclear. CDR3 length: 18 amino acids. The ends were cut back, 5 bases at V and 0 bases at J, with 18 bases in the middle. Per germline, CDR1 SGDLS and CDR2 YYNGEE. The CDR3, as DNA: TGTGCCAGCAGGCCATCCCTCGATAGATACTCTGGGGCCAACGTCCTGACTTTC. It is translated as CASRPSLDRYSGANVLTF.

The V gene is TRBV5-5, the J gene TRBJ2-1; 11 nucleotides line up with TRBD2. Per the germline V gene, CDR1 is SGHKS and CDR2 is YYEKEE (reference sequence). J lost 10 bases, V lost 0 bases, and 9 bases had no gene match. The CDR3 loop spans 16 amino acids. CDR3 nucleotides: TGTGCCAGCAGCTTGGCGCCGACTAGCGGGATCGAGGAGCAGTTCTTC. It encodes CASSLAPTSGIEEQFF. The whole variable domain, remainder taken from reference TRBV5-5 and TRBJ2-1, is DAGVTQSPTHLIKTRGQQVTLRCSPISGHKSVSWYQQVLGQGPQFIFQYYEKEERGRGNFPDRFSARQFPNYSSELNVNALLLGDSALYLCASSLAPTSGIEEQFFGPGTRLTVL.

The V call is TRBV7-9, the J call TRBJ2-7, with no clear D. Looked up from germline, CDR1 is SEHNR and CDR2 is FQNEAQ (reference sequence). The length of the CDR3 is 16 residues. Trimming stripped 2 bases from V and 3 bases from J, with 17 bases between. Here the CDR3 DNA reads TGTGCCAGCAGCTTACGTACCGGCGGCGGAGACTACGAGCAGTACTTC. Translated, it gives CASSLRTGGGDYEQYF. Full variable domain (missing parts from reference TRBV7-9 and TRBJ2-7): DTGVSQNPRHKITKRGQNVTFRCDPISEHNRLYWYRQTLGQGPEFLTYFQNEAQLEKSRLLSDRFSAERPKGSFSTLEIQRTEQGDSAMYLCASSLRTGGGDYEQYFGPGTRLTVT.

This rearrangement joins TRBV19 to TRBJ2-1, with a tentative D call TRBD2 (5 bases). This CDR3 contains 15 residues. V gave up 6 bases and J gave up 0 bases, with 12 bases separating them. Germline loops: CDR1 LNHDA, CDR2 SQIVND (reference sequence). The chain's CDR3 is CASSPSGFSYNEQFF. The DNA for the CDR3 is TGTGCCAGTAGCCCGAGCGGATTCTCCTACAATGAGCAGTTCTTC.

The chain carries TRBV6-1 and TRBJ2-3; D is unresolved. This CDR3 spans 12 amino acids. Germline loops: CDR1 MNHNS, CDR2 SASEGT. The germline V and J ends were trimmed by 5 bases and 4 bases, with 7 bases remaining between them. Written as DNA, the CDR3 is TGTGCCAGCAGTCTGGCCGCAGATACGCAGTATTTT. Its protein is CASSLAADTQYF.

The chain is built from TRBV6-1 and TRBJ2-1, with D maybe TRBD2 (5 bases). V was shortened by 4 bases and J by 10 bases, with 14 bases between the two germline ends. The CDR3 spans 13 residues. Germline V lookup: CDR1 MNHNS, CDR2 SASEGT. The CDR3 sequence is CASSAEEEGEQFF. The CDR3, as DNA: TGTGCCAGCAGTGCGGAGGAGGAAGGGGAGCAGTTCTTC.

The chain links TRBV4-2 to TRBJ2-7, with 8 nucleotides matching TRBD2. V shed 1 base, J shed 4 bases, and the junction held 9 bases outside the gene matches. CDR1 LGHNA and CDR2 YNFKEQ come from the germline V gene. The CDR3 is 16 residues long. CDR3 sequence (DNA): TGTGCCAGCAGCCAAGTCGCGACTAGCGAATATTACGAGCAGTACTTC. Protein: CASSQVATSEYYEQYF.

The chain carries TRBV18 and TRBJ2-7, with 7 positions matching TRBD2. Germline assignment: CDR1 KGHSH and CDR2 LQKENI. Trimming cost V 2 bases and J 3 bases; bases outside gene matches: 1. This CDR3 region has 13 residues. CDR3 bases: TGTGCCAGCTCACCAAGCGGGATCTACGAGCAGTACTTC. This codes for CASSPSGIYEQYF.

The J gene is TRBJ2-7, the V gene TRBV5-1; TRBD2 matches 7 bases. V lost 4 bases to trimming and J lost 2 bases; unmatched junction nucleotides: 6. CDR3 size: 14 residues. In germline, CDR1 is SGHRS, CDR2 YFSETQ. The CDR3 protein is CASSKAGSPYEQYF. The CDR3 region has the DNA TGCGCCAGCAGCAAAGCGGGATCACCCTACGAGCAGTACTTC.

V usage is TRBV9 and J usage is TRBJ2-7; perhaps TRBD1 as D (5 bases). The V gene's germline CDR1 is SGDLS and CDR2 YYNGEE. V was pared by 4 bases and J by 0 bases, with 11 bases between. CDR3 length equals 14 residues. CDR3 DNA sequence: TGTGCCAGCAGCATTGACAGTTTCTCCTACGAGCAGTACTTC. It translates to CASSIDSFSYEQYF.

The V gene is TRBV28, the J gene TRBJ1-2; 10 positions match TRBD1. V lost 3 bases to trimming and J lost 8 bases; unmatched junction nucleotides: 3. Germline V gene sequence: CDR1 MDHEN, CDR2 SYDVKM. This CDR3 has 13 amino acids. The CDR3 DNA reads as TGTGCCAGCAGTTTGGGGACAGGGGTGGGCTACACCTTC. Its translation is CASSLGTGVGYTF.

V usage is TRBV5-5 and J usage is TRBJ1-5; perhaps TRBD1 as D (6 bases). V was clipped by 6 bases and J by 5 bases, with 12 bases between them. The CDR3 spans 13 residues. CDR1 SGHKS and CDR2 YYEKEE come from the germline V gene (reference sequence). CDR3 sequence: CASNRAGDQPQHF. The CDR3 DNA reads as TGTGCCAGCAATAGGGCAGGGGATCAGCCCCAGCATTTT.

The genes are TRBV10-2 and TRBJ1-5; D might be TRBD1 (5 bases). Trimming took 1 base from V and 6 from J, leaving 7 bases between them. The CDR3 has 13 amino acids. Per the germline V gene, CDR1 is WSHSY and CDR2 is SAAADI. The CDR3 DNA sequence: TGCGCCAGCAGTGAGTTCAGGGTTCAGCCCCAGCATTTT. Translated, it gives CASSEFRVQPQHF.

The V and J genes are TRBV10-2 and TRBJ1-4; the D gene is possibly TRBD1 (6 bases). Germline lookup yields CDR1 WSHSY and CDR2 SAAADI. The CDR3 spans 16 residues. Between the trimmed V and J ends, which lost 6 bases and 7 bases, there was a span of 21 bases. CDR3 DNA sequence: TGCGCCAGCAGCCTCCGTAGTGGGGGCGTCGGTGAAAAACTGTTTTTT. Translating gives CASSLRSGGVGEKLFF.

The rearrangement joins TRBV4-1 to TRBJ1-1; TRBD1 agrees at 12 bases. V dropped 4 bases and J dropped 3; count of bases not matched to a gene: 9. CDR3 size: 17 residues. Germline lookup yields CDR1 MGHRA and CDR2 YSYEKL. CDR3: CASSPDLGTGGYTEAFF. The CDR3 DNA follows: TGCGCCAGCAGCCCAGACCTTGGGACAGGGGGCTACACTGAAGCTTTCTTT.

The rearrangement uses TRBV5-1 and TRBJ1-1; D remains ambiguous. This CDR3 region has 13 residues. Germline V lookup: CDR1 SGHRS, CDR2 YFSETQ. With 0 bases removed from V and 8 bases from J, the gap between germline ends came to 11 bases. The CDR3 DNA reads as TGCGCCAGCAGCTTGGTCCCTGAGGGCGAAGCTTTCTTT. As protein: CASSLVPEGEAFF.

This clone was seen more than once but under ten times. This chain links TRBV28 with TRBJ2-3; 16 nucleotides match TRBD2. CDR3 length equals 17 residues. Germline V CDR1 and CDR2: MDHEN, SYDVKM. After removal of 4 bases from V and 3 bases from J, the junction contained 4 bases not matched to a gene. In DNA, the CDR3 is TGTGCCAGCAGTTCCGGGACTAGCGGGAGGGTAACAGATACGCAGTATTTT. It is translated as CASSSGTSGRVTDTQYF. The full variable domain, its missing parts supplied by reference TRBV28 and TRBJ2-3, is DVKVTQSSRYLVKRTGEKVFLECVQDMDHENMFWYRQDPGLGLRLIYFSYDVKMKEKGDIPEGYSVSREKKERFSLILESASTNQTSMYLCASSSGTSGRVTDTQYFGPGTRLTVL.

This chain links TRBV6-1 with TRBJ2-2, with D maybe TRBD1 (6 bases). V gave up 4 bases and J gave up 0 bases, with 9 bases separating them. The CDR3 is 15 residues long. Germline V gene sequence: CDR1 MNHNS, CDR2 SASEGT. The CDR3 DNA is TGTGCCAGCAGTGCCCGGACAGCGAACACCGGGGAGCTGTTTTTT. It encodes CASSARTANTGELFF.

The CDR3 reads CASSLSPGYNEQFF. The CDR3 DNA reads TGTGCCAGCAGCTTATCACCGGGGTACAATGAGCAGTTCTTC. The chain links TRBV7-3 to TRBJ2-1; tentatively, D is TRBD2 (5 bases). CDR1 and CDR2 from the germline V gene are SGHTA and FQGTGA. CDR3 length: 14 residues. The germline V and J ends were trimmed by 2 bases and 4 bases, with 9 bases remaining between them.

V is TRBV7-6 and J is TRBJ2-1; TRBD2 might be the D (5 bases). The CDR3 spans 14 residues. Trimming pared 1 base from V and 7 bases from J, leaving 11 bases between. Germline lookup yields CDR1 SGHVS and CDR2 FNYEAQ. This CDR3 reads CASSLGGFENEQFF. CDR3 DNA sequence: TGTGCCAGCAGCTTAGGCGGGTTTGAGAATGAGCAGTTCTTC.

The rearrangement links TRBV6-6 to TRBJ2-2; 11 bases line up with TRBD2. The CDR3 is made up of 16 amino acids. Germline V gene sequence: CDR1 MNHNY, CDR2 SVGAGI (reference sequence). After removal of 6 bases from V and 5 bases from J, the junction contained 8 bases not matched to a gene. CDR3 loop: CASSLAGGRGTGELFF. The DNA for the CDR3 is TGTGCCAGCAGCTTAGCGGGAGGGCGGGGAACCGGGGAGCTGTTTTTT.